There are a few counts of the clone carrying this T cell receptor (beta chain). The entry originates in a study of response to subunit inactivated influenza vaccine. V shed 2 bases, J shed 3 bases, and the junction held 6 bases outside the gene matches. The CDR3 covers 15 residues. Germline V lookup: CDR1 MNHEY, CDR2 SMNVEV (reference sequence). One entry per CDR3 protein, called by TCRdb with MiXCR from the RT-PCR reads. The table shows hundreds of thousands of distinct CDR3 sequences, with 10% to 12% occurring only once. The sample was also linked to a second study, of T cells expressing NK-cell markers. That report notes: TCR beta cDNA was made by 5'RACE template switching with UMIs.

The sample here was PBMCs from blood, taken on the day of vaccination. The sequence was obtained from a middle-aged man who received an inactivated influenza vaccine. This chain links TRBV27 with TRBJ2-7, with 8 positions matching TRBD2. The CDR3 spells CASSLQAGDFYEQYF. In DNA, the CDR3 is TGTGCCAGCAGTTTACAAGCGGGGGACTTCTACGAGCAGTACTTC.